A single sample is the source of the 15 T cell receptor beta chains below, sequenced in a study of T cell responses to AZD1222 COVID-19 vaccine. Only in-frame clones appear in the TCRdb table, and some are missing; sequencing was by immunoSEQ multiplex PCR. The sample records 120,000 to 150,000 clones, roughly 89% being singletons. Specimen: peripheral blood, collected 28 days after the second AZD1222 dose. These receptors all come from an adult who received the AZD1222 COVID-19 vaccine.

The chain is built from TRBV5-4 and TRBJ2-5; D is undetermined. The CDR3 has 15 amino acids. Trimming shortened V by 4 bases and J by 7 bases, and 20 bases separated the two germline ends. The germline gives CDR1 SGHNT, CDR2 YYREEE (reference sequence). The CDR3 coding sequence is TGTGCCAGCAGCCCTGTTGGCAGCGCAAAAGGGACCCAGTACTTC. This codes for CASSPVGSAKGTQYF. The full variable domain, its missing parts supplied by reference TRBV5-4 and TRBJ2-5, is ETGVTQSPTHLIKTRGQQVTLRCSSQSGHNTVSWYQQALGQGPQFIFQYYREEENGRGNFPPRFSGLQFPNYSSELNVNALELDDSALYLCASSPVGSAKGTQYFGPGTRLLVL.

The CDR3 nucleotides are TGTGCCAGCAGCTTAGCGATCCTAGCGGGCTACTCCTACGAGCAGTACTTC. Its protein product is CASSLAILAGYSYEQYF. This chain connects TRBV11-2 to TRBJ2-7, with 8 bases lining up with TRBD2. Germline V gene lookup returns CDR1 SGHAT and CDR2 FQNNGV. The trim removed 1 base at V and 0 bases at J, leaving 8 bases unmatched. This CDR3 is built from 17 residues.

This clone was detected only a few times. The V call is TRBV2, the J call TRBJ2-7; D is possibly TRBD1 (6 bases). V was cut by 7 bases and J by 0 bases, with 16 bases left in between. The CDR3 runs 15 residues. CDR1 is SNHLY and CDR2 is FYNNEI in the germline V gene. CDR3 sequence reads: CASIPSSDSSYEQYF. The CDR3 DNA reads as TGTGCCAGCATTCCATCCTCGGACAGCTCCTACGAGCAGTACTTC.

The rearrangement joins TRBV7-9 to TRBJ1-3; D not resolved. Per the germline V gene, CDR1 is SEHNR and CDR2 is FQNEAQ (reference sequence). The CDR3 sequence is 15 residues long. Trimming cost V 4 bases and J 2 bases, with 12 bases left between them. CDR3 residues: CASSSKEDPGNTIYF. CDR3 nucleotide sequence: TGTGCCAGCAGCTCCAAGGAGGACCCTGGAAACACCATATATTTT.

The V call is TRBV4-2, the J call TRBJ1-1, with a tentative D call TRBD1 (5 bases). The CDR3 has 17 residues. Between the trimmed V and J ends, which lost 1 base and 7 bases, there was a span of 22 bases. Germline V gene lookup returns CDR1 LGHNA and CDR2 YNFKEQ. The CDR3 loop is CASSQGGGEWGIREAFF. As DNA, the CDR3 is TGTGCCAGCAGCCAAGGTGGGGGTGAGTGGGGGATCCGTGAAGCTTTCTTT.

The gene calls are TRBV7-2 and TRBJ2-7, with D hard to call. The CDR3 is 14 amino acids. Germline CDR1 and CDR2: SGHTA and FQGNSA. V lost 7 bases, J lost 5 bases, and 18 bases lay in between. The CDR3 bases are TGTGCCAGCACCATTTATCTAAGGCCCGACGAGCAGTACTTC. It specifies CASTIYLRPDEQYF.

CDR3 protein: CASSIGGGQINTEAFF. CDR3 in DNA: TGTGCCAGTAGTATTGGGGGGGGGCAGATAAACACTGAAGCTTTCTTT. V is TRBV19 and J is TRBJ1-1; D perhaps matches TRBD1 (6 bases). CDR1 is LNHDA and CDR2 is SQIVND in the germline V gene (reference sequence). The CDR3 covers 16 residues. V was trimmed by 3 bases and J by 2 bases, leaving 16 bases between them. Based on the CDR3 plus reference TRBV19 and TRBJ1-1, the full variable domain is DGGITQSPKYLFRKEGQNVTLSCEQNLNHDAMYWYRQDPGQGLRLIYYSQIVNDFQKGDIAEGYSVSREKKESFPLTVTSAQKNPTAFYLCASSIGGGQINTEAFFGQGTRLTVV.

The chain recombines TRBV27 with TRBJ2-3, with a tentative D call TRBD2 (6 bases). CDR3 length: 15 residues. The V end was cut by 1 base, the J end by 1 base, with 9 bases between. Germline CDR1 MNHEY, CDR2 SMNVEV (reference sequence). The CDR3 reads CASSLFGGRTDTQYF. In nucleotides, the CDR3 is TGTGCCAGCAGTTTATTCGGGGGACGCACAGATACGCAGTATTTT.

This chain connects TRBV9 to TRBJ2-1, with 8 bases matching TRBD2. Germline CDR1 is SGDLS and CDR2 is YYNGEE. The V segment lost 3 bases and the J segment 8 bases; nucleotides outside the gene matches: 7. The CDR3 has 14 amino acids. The DNA of the CDR3 is TGTGCCAGCAGCGCCGGGACTAGAGTCGATGAGCAGTTCTTC. The encoded protein is CASSAGTRVDEQFF.

The V and J genes are TRBV7-8 and TRBJ1-2; TRBD1 is a possible D gene (5 bases). Trimming stripped 2 bases from V and 4 bases from J, with 14 bases between. This CDR3 comprises 15 residues. Per germline, CDR1 SGHVS and CDR2 FQNEAQ. The CDR3 loop reads CASSLSMTDSYGYTF. DNA of the CDR3: TGTGCCAGCAGCTTATCCATGACAGACTCCTATGGCTACACCTTC.

The rearrangement links TRBV12-3 or TRBV12-4 to TRBJ2-7; the D is unclear. The CDR3 extends over 13 amino acids. V shed 7 bases and J shed 5 bases, with 15 bases lying between them. The CDR3: CASTTSPLDEQYF. Written as DNA, the CDR3 is TGTGCCAGCACCACCTCCCCGCTTGACGAGCAGTACTTC.

The chain couples TRBV6-6 to TRBJ1-1; 10 bases are shared with TRBD1. The junction had 9 bases not matched to a gene; V was cut back by 6 bases and J by 8 bases. The CDR3 totals 14 residues. Per germline, CDR1 MNHNY and CDR2 SVGAGI (reference sequence). CDR3 loop: CASRTTGGSGEAFF. CDR3 nucleotides: TGTGCCAGCAGAACGACAGGGGGCTCCGGAGAAGCTTTCTTT.

CDR3 protein: CASSPNPRTSGPEEQFF. In DNA form, the CDR3 reads TGTGCCAGCAGCCCAAATCCCCGGACTAGCGGACCGGAGGAGCAGTTCTTC. The rearrangement uses TRBV7-3 and TRBJ2-1, with 10 bases identical to TRBD2. Germline V gene data show CDR1 as SGHTA and CDR2 as FQGTGA. There are 17 residues in the CDR3. Germline trimming cut 5 bases from V and 10 bases from J; bases unmatched to any gene: 17.

The V gene is TRBV6-5, the J gene TRBJ2-5, with D hard to call. The CDR3 runs to 13 residues. The germline V gene encodes CDR1 MNHEY and CDR2 SVGAGI. Trimming removed 8 bases from V and 1 base from J, with 11 bases in between. CDR3 DNA: TGTGCCAGCGCTGGAGATTTCCAAGAGACCCAGTACTTC. It encodes CASAGDFQETQYF.

This sequence joins TRBV30 and TRBJ2-7; TRBD1 is a possible D gene (5 bases). Trimming took off 0 bases at V and 2 bases at J, with 8 bases between the two ends. The germline V gene has CDR1 GTSNPN and CDR2 SVGIG (reference sequence). The CDR3 runs 13 residues. Written as DNA, the CDR3 is TGTGCCTGGAGTGTGGGGCCCACCTACGAGCAGTACTTC. Protein sequence: CAWSVGPTYEQYF.